These 22 T cell receptor beta chains share one sample of origin, sequenced in a study of cytomegalovirus exposure and HLA in healthy donors. Amplification used 60 Vbeta primers and 13 Jbeta primers. Assay: immunoSEQ multiplex PCR; the TCRdb copy retains only in-frame clones and omits some. The repertoire consists of 60,000 to 90,000 clones, with roughly two thirds occurring once and the leading ten covering about 7.6%. Sequenced: PBMCs. The receptors were gathered from a man between 35 and 55 years old in good health and CMV-seropositive.

The rearrangement links TRBV29-1 to TRBJ1-2, with D perhaps matching TRBD1 (6 bases). The germline V gene encodes CDR1 SQVTM and CDR2 ANQGSEA. Trimming pared 2 bases from V and 8 bases from J, leaving 15 bases between. CDR3 size: 13 residues. The CDR3 bases are TGCAGCGTTGAAAATGACAGGCCGCTCGGCTACACCTTC. This codes for CSVENDRPLGYTF. Filled out from reference TRBV29-1 and TRBJ1-2, the complete variable domain reads SAVISQKPSRDICQRGTSLTIQCQVDSQVTMMFWYRQQPGQSLTLIATANQGSEATYESGFVIDKFPISRPNLTFSTLTVSNMSPEDSSIYLCSVENDRPLGYTFGSGTRLTVV.

The rearrangement uses TRBV28 and TRBJ1-3, with D uncertain. V was shortened by 6 bases and J by 9 bases, with 18 bases between the two germline ends. Per the germline V gene, CDR1 is MDHEN and CDR2 is SYDVKM. The CDR3 contains 14 residues. The CDR3 DNA reads as TGTGCCAGCAGCCCTGAGGCCCCTCTGGCCACCATATATTTT. It codes for CASSPEAPLATIYF.

In this sample, this clone turned up once. The chain joins TRBV6-1 to TRBJ1-5, with D possibly TRBD1 on 5 matching bases. V was shortened by 2 bases and J by 10 bases, with 12 bases between the two germline ends. This CDR3 contains 13 residues. The germline V gene has CDR1 MNHNS and CDR2 SASEGT. The CDR3 loop reads CASSEIGRVPQHF. The DNA for the CDR3 is TGTGCCAGCAGTGAAATAGGCAGGGTACCCCAGCATTTT.

DNA of the CDR3: TGTGCCAGTAACACAGGGTCGATGACCGGGGAGCTGTTTTTT. Translating gives CASNTGSMTGELFF. The rearrangement uses TRBV6-1 and TRBJ2-2, with D perhaps matching TRBD1 (6 bases). Germline V CDR1 and CDR2: MNHNS, SASEGT. The CDR3 has 14 residues. Trimming shortened V by 9 bases and J by 5 bases, and 16 bases separated the two germline ends.

The chain recombines TRBV4-2 with TRBJ1-5, with TRBD1 matching over 7 bases. Germline lookup yields CDR1 LGHNA and CDR2 YNFKEQ. The CDR3 is 15 amino acids. V was pared by 2 bases and J by 9 bases, with 10 bases of the junction left unmatched. In DNA, the CDR3 is TGTGCCAGCAGCCAACAAGACAGGGATCCATCGCCCCAGCATTTT. Translating gives CASSQQDRDPSPQHF.

This chain joins TRBV5-1 and TRBJ2-3, with 7 bases aligning to TRBD1. Germline V gene lookup returns CDR1 SGHRS and CDR2 YFSETQ. The V gene end was trimmed by 4 bases and the J gene end by 0 bases; junction bases not matched to a gene: 8. The CDR3 has 16 amino acids. CDR3 sequence: CASSGDRARSTDTQYF. The CDR3 DNA is TGCGCCAGCAGCGGGGACAGAGCGCGTAGCACAGATACGCAGTATTTT.

This clone was seen only once. V and J are TRBV5-4 and TRBJ1-3; 10 bases align to TRBD1. The CDR3 is 16 residues long. Germline V gene lookup returns CDR1 SGHNT and CDR2 YYREEE (reference sequence). V gave up 4 bases and J gave up 0 bases; unmatched junction bases: 4. CDR3 sequence: CASSPGQGRSGNTIYF. The DNA of the CDR3 is TGTGCCAGCAGCCCGGGACAGGGGCGCTCTGGAAACACCATATATTTT.

The chain recombines TRBV27 with TRBJ1-2; TRBD1 matches 7 bases. The germline gives CDR1 MNHEY, CDR2 SMNVEV (reference sequence). The V and J ends lost 5 bases and 2 bases, in that order; junction bases with no gene match: 11. The CDR3 contains 16 residues. CDR3 bases: TGTGCCAGCAGTCCTACCTCGGACAGGTTCAACTATGGCTACACCTTC. It is translated as CASSPTSDRFNYGYTF.

The rearrangement joins TRBV28 to TRBJ1-5; 9 bases are a match to TRBD1. V dropped 9 bases and J dropped 1; count of bases not matched to a gene: 7. The CDR3 has 15 amino acids. The germline CDR1 and CDR2 sequences are MDHEN and SYDVKM. CDR3 region: CASLSGTGSNQPQHF. The CDR3 DNA reads as TGTGCCAGTCTCTCCGGGACAGGGAGCAATCAGCCCCAGCATTTT. The full variable domain, rest sourced from reference TRBV28 and TRBJ1-5, is DVKVTQSSRYLVKRTGEKVFLECVQDMDHENMFWYRQDPGLGLRLIYFSYDVKMKEKGDIPEGYSVSREKKERFSLILESASTNQTSMYLCASLSGTGSNQPQHFGDGTRLSIL.

This clone was seen just once. The chain is built from TRBV30 and TRBJ1-2, with D unclear. V was clipped by 1 base and J by 0 bases, with 9 bases between them. Germline V CDR1 and CDR2: GTSNPN, SVGIG (reference sequence). This CDR3 has 14 residues. The CDR3 DNA reads as TGTGCCTGGAGTGCCAGTTCCTCTAACTATGGCTACACCTTC. This codes for CAWSASSSNYGYTF.

The rearrangement uses TRBV6-5 and TRBJ2-1; 7 bases line up with TRBD2. CDR1 is MNHEY and CDR2 is SVGAGI in the germline V gene. The CDR3 is made up of 12 amino acids. V shed 5 bases, J shed 8 bases, and the junction held 3 bases outside the gene matches. The CDR3 sequence: CASSRAGDEQFF. CDR3 coding DNA: TGTGCCAGCAGTCGGGCGGGGGATGAGCAGTTCTTC.

This clone was seen only a few times. In DNA form, the CDR3 reads TGTGCCAGCTCACCTAAAGCCCACGGGAAGACGTCTGGAAACACCATATATTTT. Its translation is CASSPKAHGKTSGNTIYF. The chain links TRBV18 to TRBJ1-3, with D unclear. The CDR3 consists of 18 residues. Trimming left V 3 bases short and J 1 base short, with 19 bases between. The germline V gene encodes CDR1 KGHSH and CDR2 LQKENI.

The chain joins TRBV19 to TRBJ2-2, with 9 positions matching TRBD1. The CDR3 sequence is 15 residues long. Germline CDR1 reads LNHDA; CDR2 reads SQIVND (reference sequence). V dropped 8 bases and J dropped 4; count of bases not matched to a gene: 8. This CDR3 is CASQQGASSTGELFF. For the CDR3, the DNA is TGTGCCAGTCAACAGGGGGCATCAAGCACCGGGGAGCTGTTTTTT.

V gene TRBV11-3 combines with J gene TRBJ2-1; the match to TRBD2 covers 8 bases. CDR3 length equals 13 residues. Unmatched junction bases numbered 4, after V lost 3 bases and J lost 9 bases. Germline V gene data show CDR1 as SGHNT and CDR2 as YENEEA. In DNA, the CDR3 is TGTGCCAGCAGCTTTCGGGAGGGATTTGAGCAGTTCTTC. This encodes CASSFREGFEQFF.

The V call is TRBV19, the J call TRBJ2-7; 11 bases are shared with TRBD2. Germline CDR1 LNHDA, CDR2 SQIVND (reference sequence). The V segment lost 6 bases and the J segment 6 bases; nucleotides outside the gene matches: 7. This CDR3 has 14 amino acids. The CDR3 protein is CASRKLAGVSEQYF. CDR3 nucleotides: TGTGCCAGTAGAAAACTAGCGGGAGTCTCCGAGCAGTACTTC.

This clone was picked up one time. The V call is TRBV6-6, the J call TRBJ2-5; 8 bases match TRBD2. This CDR3 is 16 amino acids long. Germline CDR1 is MNHNY and CDR2 is SVGAGI (reference sequence). The ends lost 6 bases at V and 2 bases at J; junction bases unmatched: 11. The CDR3 sequence is CASSYGGGRGQETQYF. CDR3 DNA sequence: TGTGCCAGCAGCTACGGCGGGGGGAGGGGGCAAGAGACCCAGTACTTC.

This clone has just a few counts. The chain joins TRBV4-1 to TRBJ1-6; TRBD1 matches 8 bases. CDR1 and CDR2 from the germline V gene are MGHRA and YSYEKL. V trimming: 6 bases; J trimming: 4 bases; junction bases outside the gene matches: 11. The CDR3 is 17 amino acids. The CDR3 protein is CASSQSDRATYNSPLHF. In DNA, the CDR3 is TGCGCCAGCAGTCAATCGGACAGGGCGACTTATAATTCACCCCTCCACTTT.

The rearrangement links TRBV11-2 to TRBJ1-1; D gene unclear. Trimming took off 0 bases at V and 5 bases at J, with 4 bases between the two ends. The CDR3 has 12 amino acids. Germline V CDR1 and CDR2: SGHAT, FQNNGV. The CDR3 bases are TGTGCCAGCAGCTTAGAGAGTACTGAAGCTTTCTTT. Protein product: CASSLESTEAFF.

The CDR3 protein is CASSFYGRDTEAFF. CDR3 in DNA: TGCGCCAGCAGCTTTTATGGGAGGGACACTGAAGCTTTCTTT. This chain joins TRBV5-1 and TRBJ1-1; the D is unclear. Germline values: CDR1 SGHRS, CDR2 YFSETQ. The CDR3 is made up of 14 amino acids. Trimming left V 2 bases short and J 3 bases short, with 11 bases between.

V usage is TRBV7-2 and J usage is TRBJ2-2; D is perhaps TRBD1 (5 bases). The CDR3 is 15 residues long. V was shortened by 2 bases and J by 4 bases, with 11 bases between the two germline ends. Germline values: CDR1 SGHTA, CDR2 FQGNSA. CDR3 loop: CASSLRIQGTGELFF. In DNA form, the CDR3 reads TGTGCCAGCAGCTTACGGATCCAGGGCACCGGGGAGCTGTTTTTT.

The J gene is TRBJ1-1, the V gene TRBV28; D is unclear. V was pared by 4 bases and J by 3 bases, with 9 bases between. The CDR3 extends over 13 amino acids. CDR1 is MDHEN and CDR2 is SYDVKM in the germline V gene. This chain's CDR3 is CASSSYGDTEAFF. CDR3 nucleotides: TGTGCCAGCAGTTCTTACGGGGACACTGAAGCTTTCTTT.

The chain employs TRBV5-1 and TRBJ1-6; weak D call: TRBD1 (5 bases). The V and J ends lost 4 bases and 10 bases respectively, with 12 bases between them. Per germline, CDR1 SGHRS and CDR2 YFSETQ. The CDR3 is 13 residues long. CDR3 sequence reads: CASSLSTDSPLHF. CDR3 in DNA: TGCGCCAGCAGCCTCTCGACAGACTCACCCCTCCACTTT. Variable domain in full (rest from reference TRBV5-1 and TRBJ1-6): KAGVTQTPRYLIKTRGQQVTLSCSPISGHRSVSWYQQTPGQGLQFLFEYFSETQRNKGNFPGRFSGRQFSNSRSEMNVSTLELGDSALYLCASSLSTDSPLHFGNGTRLTVT.